This T cell receptor beta chain was sequenced in a study of control samples from healthy donors and cancer patients. V was clipped by 4 bases and J by 0 bases, with 16 bases between them. Germline CDR1 GTSNPN, CDR2 SVGIG (reference sequence). The CDR3 runs to 16 residues. The data were produced by immunoSEQ multiplex PCR, yet TCRdb's version contains in-frame clones alone and is incomplete. The sample has about 70,000 clones; 85% to 95% are singletons. The chain employs TRBV30 and TRBJ1-5; D gene unclear. The sample taken for sequencing was blood. The TCR comes from a woman aged 25 to 39 in good health. CDR3: CAWTSGRPYSNQPQHF. The CDR3 DNA reads TGTGCCTGGACCTCCGGCAGACCATATAGCAATCAGCCCCAGCATTTT.